This passage covers 27 T cell receptor beta chains from one sample sequenced in a study of OX40 agonist ivuxolimab in advanced cancers. The receptor library was made with the immunoSEQ multiplex PCR assay. TCRdb re-hosts the immuneACCESS table, in-frame sequences only. Its copies lack some clones; in the studies checked, an unresolved V gene accounts for under half of them, and the cause for the rest is not known. The sample has fewer than 30,000 clones on record, more than 75% of them singletons. Of the sample, about a fifth falls within the top ten clones. Sequencing was performed on CD4+ or CD8+ T cells sorted from blood, taken in a trial of the OX40 agonist ivuxolimab. The source is an adult with an advanced solid tumor such as melanoma, head and neck, liver or kidney cancer.

J is TRBJ2-1 and V is TRBV30; the match to TRBD2 covers 9 bases. V shed 1 base and J 1 base; nucleotides not matched to a gene: 5. CDR3 length: 16 amino acids. CDR1 and CDR2 from the germline V gene are GTSNPN and SVGIG (reference sequence). CDR3 sequence (DNA): TGTGCCTGGAGTGAAGGCCTAGCGGGATCCTACAATGAGCAGTTCTTC. Translating gives CAWSEGLAGSYNEQFF.

The chain links TRBV11-1 to TRBJ2-7; the match to TRBD2 covers 9 bases. Germline V lookup: CDR1 SGHAT, CDR2 FQDESV (reference sequence). The CDR3 sequence is 14 residues long. V shed 5 bases and J 7 bases; nucleotides not matched to a gene: 9. The CDR3 spells CASSPSGNNREQYF. The CDR3 nucleotides read TGTGCCAGCAGCCCTAGCGGGAACAATAGGGAGCAGTACTTC.

This chain connects TRBV29-1 to TRBJ1-1, with a weak D call TRBD1 (6 bases). CDR1 and CDR2 (germline): SQVTM, ANQGSEA. The V end lost 0 bases, the J end lost 0 bases, and 14 bases lay between the germline ends. This CDR3 is 16 amino acids long. The CDR3 spells CSVEDSRTAMNTEAFF. The CDR3 DNA reads as TGCAGCGTTGAAGACTCCCGGACAGCCATGAACACTGAAGCTTTCTTT.

This sequence joins TRBV15 and TRBJ1-4, with D possibly matching TRBD1 (5 bases). CDR3 length: 15 residues. Germline loops: CDR1 LNHNV, CDR2 YYDKDF (reference sequence). Between the trimmed V and J ends, which lost 3 bases and 5 bases, there was a span of 13 bases. The CDR3 here is CATSRTADSNEKLFF. For the CDR3, the DNA is TGTGCCACCAGCAGGACAGCCGATTCAAATGAAAAACTGTTTTTT.

This chain links TRBV5-6 with TRBJ2-5; 7 nucleotides line up with TRBD2. The CDR3 consists of 12 residues. V was pared by 4 bases and J by 4 bases, with 1 base of the junction left unmatched. The V gene's germline CDR1 is SGHDT and CDR2 YYEEEE. This CDR3 reads CASSTGGETQYF. CDR3 DNA sequence: TGTGCCAGCAGCACGGGGGGAGAGACCCAGTACTTC.

Worth noting for this clone: Relative to the germline gene, one junction end is altered; a read error may explain this. V and J are TRBV11-2 and TRBJ1-1; 10 bases map to TRBD1. This CDR3 contains 13 residues. The germline V gene has CDR1 SGHAT and CDR2 FQNNGV. CDR3 coding DNA: TGTACCAGCAGCCTGGGACAGGGGAGAGAAGCTTTCTTT. Amino acid sequence: CTSSLGQGREAFF.

This chain connects TRBV7-3 to TRBJ2-1, with TRBD2 as a possible D gene (6 bases). The V end lost 6 bases, the J end lost 1 base, and 16 bases lay between the germline ends. From germline, CDR1 is SGHTA and CDR2 FQGTGA. CDR3 length equals 16 residues. The DNA for the CDR3 is TGTGCCAGCAGTCCTGCTGGGGGAGGATCCTACAATGAGCAGTTCTTC. Protein sequence: CASSPAGGGSYNEQFF.

The V and J genes are TRBV1 and TRBJ2-5; the table names TRBD2, a call not compared with the DNA. TRBV1 is a listed pseudogene. This CDR3 region has 13 residues. The CDR3 loop is CTSSKEGGTTQYF. CDR3 DNA: TGCACCAGCAGCAAAGAGGGGGGAACGACCCAGTACTTC.

This clone has only one observation. The V call is TRBV27, the J call TRBJ1-2; TRBD1 aligns across 9 bases. Trimming removed 3 bases from V and 6 bases from J; junction bases left unmatched: 5. The CDR3 covers 14 residues. In germline, CDR1 is MNHEY, CDR2 SMNVEV (reference sequence). The CDR3 region is CASSLGQGMDGYTF. The CDR3 bases are TGTGCCAGCAGTTTGGGACAGGGTATGGATGGCTACACCTTC.

The rearrangement uses TRBV19 and TRBJ2-7; D unresolved. Trimming removed 3 bases at V and 5 bases at J, with 20 bases between. The CDR3 is made up of 16 amino acids. In germline, CDR1 is LNHDA, CDR2 SQIVND (reference sequence). For the CDR3, the DNA is TGTGCCAGTAGTATGGGCAGCTCCCGTTTCGGAGACGAGCAGTACTTC. Translated: CASSMGSSRFGDEQYF.

The chain joins TRBV5-5 to TRBJ2-7, with a tentative D call TRBD1 (6 bases). Between the trimmed V and J ends, which lost 4 bases and 3 bases, there was a span of 14 bases. The CDR3 runs to 14 residues. Germline assignment: CDR1 SGHKS and CDR2 YYEKEE (reference sequence). The CDR3 region is CASSLGTIYYEQYF. The DNA for the CDR3 is TGTGCCAGCAGCCTCGGGACAATATACTACGAGCAGTACTTC. Complete variable domain (other parts from reference TRBV5-5 and TRBJ2-7): DAGVTQSPTHLIKTRGQQVTLRCSPISGHKSVSWYQQVLGQGPQFIFQYYEKEERGRGNFPDRFSARQFPNYSSELNVNALLLGDSALYLCASSLGTIYYEQYFGPGTRLTVT.

CDR3 coding DNA: TGTGCCAGCAGTGCCCCAGGGGTTTCCTACGAGCAGTACTTC. It is translated as CASSAPGVSYEQYF. The rearrangement uses TRBV2 and TRBJ2-7; D may be TRBD1 (6 bases). Per germline, CDR1 SNHLY and CDR2 FYNNEI. V was clipped by 4 bases and J by 1 base, with 11 bases between them. This CDR3 is built from 14 residues.

The gene calls are TRBV19 and TRBJ2-3, with TRBD1 identical over 10 bases. This CDR3 spans 15 amino acids. V shed 7 bases, J shed 5 bases, and the junction held 9 bases outside the gene matches. From germline, CDR1 is LNHDA and CDR2 SQIVND (reference sequence). CDR3 bases: TGTGCCAGTACCGAGGACAGGGGGGAAAAAGATACGCAGTATTTT. Translated, it gives CASTEDRGEKDTQYF.

The genes are TRBV11-2 and TRBJ2-1, with 15 positions matching TRBD2. V shed 5 bases and J 7 bases; nucleotides not matched to a gene: 15. This CDR3 has 19 amino acids. Germline-derived CDR1 and CDR2 are SGHAT and FQNNGV. The CDR3 DNA reads TGTGCCAGCAGCCCCTGGGGACTAGCGGGAGGCCTCCACCTAAATGAGCAGTTCTTC. Amino acid sequence: CASSPWGLAGGLHLNEQFF. The full variable domain, its missing parts supplied by reference TRBV11-2 and TRBJ2-1, is EAGVAQSPRYKIIEKRQSVAFWCNPISGHATLYWYQQILGQGPKLLIQFQNNGVVDDSQLPKDRFSAERLKGVDSTLKIQPAKLEDSAVYLCASSPWGLAGGLHLNEQFFGPGTRLTVL.

The gene calls are TRBV7-8 and TRBJ1-3; 11 bases fit TRBD1. Germline-derived CDR1 and CDR2 are SGHVS and FQNEAQ. Trimming at V came to 3 bases and at J to 1 base, leaving 5 bases not matched to a gene. This CDR3 has 17 residues. The CDR3 DNA follows: TGTGCCAGCAGCTTCCGGGACAGGGGGATTTCTGGAAACACCATATATTTT. Protein sequence: CASSFRDRGISGNTIYF.

The chain is built from TRBV14 and TRBJ2-7; a possible D gene is TRBD1 (6 bases). V dropped 9 bases and J dropped 6 bases, with 12 bases sitting between them. The CDR3 is 11 residues long. Looked up from germline, CDR1 is SGHDN and CDR2 is FVKESK. CDR3 sequence: CASSQGAEQYF. The CDR3 DNA is TGTGCCAGTTCACAGGGCGCCGAGCAGTACTTC.

The chain couples TRBV7-8 to TRBJ2-3; 7 nucleotides line up with TRBD1. Looked up from germline, CDR1 is SGHVS and CDR2 is FQNEAQ. This CDR3 is 13 amino acids long. The ends lost 5 bases at V and 4 bases at J; junction bases unmatched: 3. This CDR3 is CASSMTGSDTQYF. For the CDR3, the DNA is TGTGCCAGCAGCATGACAGGGTCAGATACGCAGTATTTT.

In its sample, this clone was seen a few times. The genes are TRBV29-1 and TRBJ2-5, with 8 bases that match TRBD1. Unmatched junction bases numbered 8, after V lost 7 bases and J lost 7 bases. The germline gives CDR1 SQVTM, CDR2 ANQGSEA. This CDR3 is 12 amino acids long. The CDR3 DNA reads as TGCAGCGCTTCGACAGGGGACGTGACCCAGTACTTC. Its protein is CSASTGDVTQYF. The variable domain in full, completed from reference TRBV29-1 and TRBJ2-5, reads SAVISQKPSRDICQRGTSLTIQCQVDSQVTMMFWYRQQPGQSLTLIATANQGSEATYESGFVIDKFPISRPNLTFSTLTVSNMSPEDSSIYLCSASTGDVTQYFGPGTRLLVL.

Sample share makes this clone medium-sized. The CDR3 bases are TGTGCCACCAGCAGAGACGGCTCTGGGGCCAACGTCCTGACTTTC. It is translated as CATSRDGSGANVLTF. The V and J genes are TRBV15 and TRBJ2-6; D unclear. Trimming left V 0 bases short and J 0 bases short, with 3 bases between. The CDR3 runs 15 residues. Germline lookup yields CDR1 LNHNV and CDR2 YYDKDF (reference sequence).

The genes are TRBV28 and TRBJ1-5; D gene unclear. The CDR3 is 11 amino acids. Germline CDR1 reads MDHEN; CDR2 reads SYDVKM. The V and J ends lost 1 base and 12 bases respectively, with 7 bases between them. CDR3 sequence reads: CASSLSRSQHF. The CDR3 bases are TGTGCCAGCAGTTTATCCCGCAGCCAGCATTTT.

This chain uses TRBV6-6 with TRBJ1-1; 8 bases agree with TRBD1. Germline V gives CDR1 MNHNY, CDR2 SVGAGI (reference sequence). This CDR3 contains 13 residues. The V segment lost 6 bases and the J segment 4 bases; nucleotides outside the gene matches: 4. The CDR3 loop reads CASRQGAPTEAFF. In DNA form, the CDR3 reads TGTGCCAGCAGGCAGGGGGCGCCCACTGAAGCTTTCTTT.

This chain connects TRBV28 to TRBJ2-6; TRBD1 is a possible D gene (5 bases). The V end was cut by 0 bases, the J end by 0 bases, with 9 bases between. Germline V gene lookup returns CDR1 MDHEN and CDR2 SYDVKM. This CDR3 has 17 residues. CDR3 in amino acids: CASSLWTQGSGANVLTF. The CDR3 DNA sequence: TGTGCCAGCAGTTTATGGACCCAGGGCTCTGGGGCCAACGTCCTGACTTTC.

This clone has a handful of counts. The chain carries TRBV10-3 and TRBJ1-1, with D perhaps TRBD1 (5 bases). Trimming removed 10 bases at V and 0 bases at J, with 15 bases between. CDR3 length: 14 residues. Per the germline V gene, CDR1 is ENHRY and CDR2 is SYGVKD. The CDR3 is CATWDGSMNTEAFF. DNA for the CDR3: TGTGCCACCTGGGACGGATCCATGAACACTGAAGCTTTCTTT.

The chain uses TRBV7-3 and TRBJ2-5; possibly TRBD2 for D (7 bases). Deletions cut 5 bases from V and 1 base from J, with 14 bases between. The CDR3 has 15 residues. CDR1 is SGHTA, CDR2 FQGTGA, per germline. The CDR3 reads CASSLGGGLQETQYF. DNA of the CDR3: TGTGCCAGCAGCCTAGGGGGGGGACTCCAAGAGACCCAGTACTTC.

This clone appeared a single time. J is TRBJ2-3 and V is TRBV6-1; 8 nucleotides line up with TRBD2. The germline gives CDR1 MNHNS, CDR2 SASEGT. The CDR3 sequence is 16 residues long. J was trimmed by 0 bases and V by 1 base; bases with no gene match: 3. CDR3 coding DNA: TGTGCCAGCAGTGAAGTCTCGGGGGGGAGCACAGATACGCAGTATTTT. This codes for CASSEVSGGSTDTQYF.

The chain carries TRBV2 and TRBJ1-2; tentatively, D is TRBD1 (5 bases). Germline values: CDR1 SNHLY, CDR2 FYNNEI. Between the trimmed V and J ends, which lost 1 base and 4 bases, there was a span of 10 bases. The CDR3 spans 14 residues. The CDR3 nucleotides read TGTGCCAGCAGTGAAGTAGGGGCTGGCTATGGCTACACCTTC. Translated, it gives CASSEVGAGYGYTF.

This clone appeared a single time. The V and J genes are TRBV9 and TRBJ2-1, with 10 bases lining up with TRBD2. The CDR3 contains 17 residues. Germline V gene sequence: CDR1 SGDLS, CDR2 YYNGEE. Trimming at V came to 0 bases and at J to 5 bases, leaving 8 bases not matched to a gene. The CDR3 here is CASSVAWGAGGDNEQFF. The DNA of the CDR3 is TGTGCCAGCAGCGTAGCATGGGGAGCGGGAGGGGACAATGAGCAGTTCTTC.